This T cell receptor (beta chain) was recovered during a study of CD8+CD57+ T cells in acquired aplastic anemia. Study at large: Mean DNA quantity obtained from sorted CD4+ and CD8+ cells was about 3.2 ug. CD4+ reads averaged roughly 11 million in healthy donors.

This clonotype appeared a single time. Its antigen is as yet unknown. Study-wide points: Approximately 30 was the count of CD8+ CDR3 sequences that patients shared with controls. Controls and patients did not differ significantly in CD8+ Simpson's diversity.

Template material for TCR beta VDJ and CDR3 profiling consisted of genomic DNA. TCRdb passed the reads through MiXCR, listing each CDR3 protein once. The sample includes hundreds of thousands of distinct CDR3 sequences, around 72% of them seen just once. What was sequenced was sorted CD4+, CD8+, or CD8+CD57+ T cells (not recorded which) from PBMCs. The receptor comes from a human donor in good health, serving as a control.

CDR3 nucleotide sequence: TGTGCCAGCAGCCCGCAGGGTGAGGAACGTTCAGCGCTCCACTTT. Translated, it gives CASSPQGEERSALHF. V gene TRBV7-2 combines with J gene TRBJ1-6; the D gene is possibly TRBD1 (5 bases). This CDR3 is 15 amino acids long. V was trimmed by 5 bases and J by 16 bases, leaving 24 bases between them. The germline V gene has CDR1 SGHTA and CDR2 FQGNSA. Complete variable domain (other parts from reference TRBV7-2 and TRBJ1-6): GAGVSQSPSNKVTEKGKDVELRCDPISGHTALYWYRQSLGQGLEFLIYFQGNSAPDKSGLPSDRFSAERTGGSVSTLTIQRTQQEDSAVYLCASSPQGEERSALHFGNGTRLTVT.